The 9 T cell receptor beta chains given below trace back to one sample, sequenced in a study of control samples from healthy donors and cancer patients. Clones were sequenced by immunoSEQ multiplex PCR, and TCRdb holds only the in-frame ones, with some missing. Found here are more than 150,000 clones, about 93% of them singletons; the top ten hold 0.68%. Sequencing was carried out using blood. Source of these receptors: a woman in her 30s in good health.

V and J are TRBV19 and TRBJ1-3; TRBD1 matches 9 bases. The CDR3 length is 17 residues. With V trimmed by 7 bases and J by 0 bases, 10 bases remained unmatched. Germline values: CDR1 LNHDA, CDR2 SQIVND (reference sequence). The chain's CDR3 is CASITRQGDPSGNTIYF. The CDR3 bases are TGTGCCAGTATCACCCGACAGGGGGATCCCTCTGGAAACACCATATATTTT.

The gene calls are TRBV6-2 or TRBV6-3 and TRBJ2-5, with D possibly TRBD1 on 6 matching bases. Trimming shortened V by 2 bases and J by 0 bases, and 16 bases separated the two germline ends. The CDR3 length is 17 residues. Germline assignment: CDR1 MNHEY and CDR2 SVGEGT. DNA for the CDR3: TGTGCCAGCAGTTACCCGCAGGGGTATAGGAACCAAGAGACCCAGTACTTC. It yields the protein CASSYPQGYRNQETQYF.

The chain recombines TRBV11-2 with TRBJ2-3, with D perhaps TRBD2 (5 bases). V was clipped by 3 bases and J by 3 bases, with 10 bases between them. The CDR3 extends over 14 amino acids. Per germline, CDR1 SGHAT and CDR2 FQNNGV. The CDR3 sequence is CASSLMGRTDTQYF. CDR3 DNA: TGTGCCAGCAGCTTGATGGGGAGAACAGATACGCAGTATTTT.

The chain uses TRBV14 and TRBJ1-1; 9 nucleotides line up with TRBD1. Per germline, CDR1 SGHDN and CDR2 FVKESK. Trimming removed 6 bases from V and 5 bases from J; junction bases left unmatched: 7. This CDR3 is 14 amino acids long. The CDR3 coding sequence is TGTGCCAGCAGACAGGGGGCCATGTGGACTGAAGCTTTCTTT. Amino acids: CASRQGAMWTEAFF. Together with reference TRBV14 and TRBJ1-1, the CDR3 gives the full variable domain: EAGVTQFPSHSVIEKGQTVTLRCDPISGHDNLYWYRRVMGKEIKFLLHFVKESKQDESGMPNNRFLAERTGGTYSTLKVQPAELEDSGVYFCASRQGAMWTEAFFGQGTRLTVV.

In its sample, this clone was seen a few times. The CDR3 reads CASSLNYEQYF. The CDR3 bases are TGTGCCAGCAGTTTAAACTACGAGCAGTACTTC. The chain has TRBV28 and TRBJ2-7; D gene unclear. Trimming took off 2 bases at V and 3 bases at J, with 2 bases between the two ends. This CDR3 region has 11 residues. Per the germline V gene, CDR1 is MDHEN and CDR2 is SYDVKM. The full variable domain, with the rest looked up from reference TRBV28 and TRBJ2-7, is DVKVTQSSRYLVKRTGEKVFLECVQDMDHENMFWYRQDPGLGLRLIYFSYDVKMKEKGDIPEGYSVSREKKERFSLILESASTNQTSMYLCASSLNYEQYFGPGTRLTVT.

The J gene is TRBJ2-7, the V gene TRBV7-2, with a tentative D call TRBD2 (5 bases). V dropped 8 bases and J dropped 0 bases, with 11 bases sitting between them. The length of the CDR3 is 13 residues. Germline V CDR1 and CDR2: SGHTA, FQGNSA. The CDR3 sequence: CASGRRASYEQYF. In nucleotides, the CDR3 is TGTGCCAGCGGGCGGCGGGCCTCCTACGAGCAGTACTTC.

This clone was seen once. The rearrangement joins TRBV30 to TRBJ1-2, with D perhaps matching TRBD1 (5 bases). Germline loops: CDR1 GTSNPN, CDR2 SVGIG (reference sequence). V shed 0 bases and J shed 7 bases, with 12 bases lying between them. The CDR3 runs 13 residues. CDR3 amino acids: CAWSVKGTGGYTF. In nucleotides, the CDR3 is TGTGCCTGGAGTGTCAAGGGGACGGGTGGCTACACCTTC.

This rearrangement joins TRBV7-2 to TRBJ2-7; D might be TRBD1 or TRBD2, each matching 5 bases. Germline V lookup: CDR1 SGHTA, CDR2 FQGNSA. Trimming left V 1 base short and J 1 base short, with 14 bases between. CDR3 length: 16 amino acids. The DNA of the CDR3 is TGTGCCAGCAGCTTAGTTTCTCGAGGGGTGTCCTACGAGCAGTACTTC. It is translated as CASSLVSRGVSYEQYF.

For the CDR3, the DNA is TGTGCCAGCAGTGTGACAGGGGTCCTTAGCAATCAGCCCCAGCATTTT. Translation: CASSVTGVLSNQPQHF. The genes are TRBV6-1 and TRBJ1-5; 8 bases are shared with TRBD1. The ends lost 4 bases at V and 0 bases at J; junction bases unmatched: 5. The CDR3 has 16 residues. Germline V lookup: CDR1 MNHNS, CDR2 SASEGT.